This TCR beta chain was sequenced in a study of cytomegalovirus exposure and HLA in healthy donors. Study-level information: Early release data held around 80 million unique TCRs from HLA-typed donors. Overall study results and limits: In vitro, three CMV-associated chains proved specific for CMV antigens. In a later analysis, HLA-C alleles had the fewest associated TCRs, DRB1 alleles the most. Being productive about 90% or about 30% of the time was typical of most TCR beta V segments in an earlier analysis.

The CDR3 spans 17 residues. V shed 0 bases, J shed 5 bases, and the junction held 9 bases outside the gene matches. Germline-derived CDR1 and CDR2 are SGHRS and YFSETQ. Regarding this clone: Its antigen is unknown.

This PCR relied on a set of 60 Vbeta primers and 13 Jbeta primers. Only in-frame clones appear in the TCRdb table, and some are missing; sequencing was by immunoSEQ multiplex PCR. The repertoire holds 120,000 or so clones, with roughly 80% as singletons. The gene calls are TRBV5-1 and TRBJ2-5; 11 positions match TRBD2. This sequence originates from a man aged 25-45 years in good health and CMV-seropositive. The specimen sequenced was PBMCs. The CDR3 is CASSLGLAGSDRETQYF. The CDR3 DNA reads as TGCGCCAGCAGCTTGGGACTAGCGGGGTCAGACCGGGAGACCCAGTACTTC.